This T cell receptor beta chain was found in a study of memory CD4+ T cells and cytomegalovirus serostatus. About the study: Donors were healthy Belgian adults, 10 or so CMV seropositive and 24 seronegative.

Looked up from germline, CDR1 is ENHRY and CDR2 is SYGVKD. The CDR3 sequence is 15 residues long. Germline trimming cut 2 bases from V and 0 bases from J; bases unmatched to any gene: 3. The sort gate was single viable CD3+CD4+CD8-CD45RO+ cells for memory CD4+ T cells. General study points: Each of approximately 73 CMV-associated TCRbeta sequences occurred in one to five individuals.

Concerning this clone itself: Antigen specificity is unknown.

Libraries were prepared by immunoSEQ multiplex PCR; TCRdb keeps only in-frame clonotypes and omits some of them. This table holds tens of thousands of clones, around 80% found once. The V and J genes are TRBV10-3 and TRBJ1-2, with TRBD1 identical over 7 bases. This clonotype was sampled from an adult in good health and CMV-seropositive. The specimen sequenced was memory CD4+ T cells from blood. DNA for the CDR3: TGTGCCATCAGTGAGGGGACAGAGCCTAACTATGGCTACACCTTC. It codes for CAISEGTEPNYGYTF.